This TCR beta chain came from a study of blood T cell repertoires in COVID-19. Whole-study context: Acute and convalescent COVID-19 samples came from the United States, Italy and Spain.

In assigning cohorts, the study relied on participant-reported clinical history. Authors' methods: Amplification with reference gene primers provided the estimates of nucleated cell counts. Using immunoSEQ multiplex PCR, the repertoire was profiled, and TCRdb retains in-frame clones only, with some absent. V and J calls and clone size are given by that table; D and trimming were obtained from the DNA. The repertoire holds about 430,000 clones, 80% to 90% seen once, with around 1.1% in the top ten. The V end was cut by 2 bases, the J end by 5 bases, with 17 bases between. The CDR3 spans 16 residues. Germline CDR1 reads LNHDA; CDR2 reads SQIVND (reference sequence).

This receptor was taken from a young man who had recovered from COVID-19. This sequence joins TRBV19 and TRBJ2-3; possible D gene TRBD2, 5 bases. The sequenced material came from PBMCs or T cells enriched from blood (not recorded which). The CDR3 here is CASSILSAVAGDTQYF. The CDR3 DNA follows: TGTGCCAGTAGTATACTCTCAGCGGTAGCTGGAGATACGCAGTATTTT.